The 3 T cell receptor beta chains below all came from one sample that was sequenced in a study of cytomegalovirus exposure and HLA in healthy donors. Both 60 Vbeta primers and 13 Jbeta primers went into the PCR. TCRdb's copy holds only in-frame clones and misses some; the assay was immunoSEQ multiplex PCR. This table holds over 100,000 clones, less than 65% found once. Input material: PBMCs. The receptors derive from a man aged 40-55 years in good health and CMV-seropositive.

The rearrangement joins TRBV9 to TRBJ2-7; tentatively, D is TRBD1 (6 bases). The CDR3 totals 15 residues. From germline, CDR1 is SGDLS and CDR2 YYNGEE. The germline V and J ends were trimmed by 3 bases and 4 bases, with 17 bases remaining between them. The CDR3 region is CASSAPGKGVYEQYF. DNA of the CDR3: TGTGCCAGCAGCGCGCCAGGGAAGGGGGTTTACGAGCAGTACTTC.

V usage is TRBV5-4 and J usage is TRBJ2-3, with D possibly being TRBD1 (6 bases). CDR1 is SGHNT and CDR2 is YYREEE in the germline V gene (reference sequence). The CDR3 extends over 15 amino acids. V gave up 4 bases and J gave up 1 base, with 13 bases separating them. The CDR3 DNA reads TGTGCCAGCAGCCTACCAGGGGCGGGCACAGATACGCAGTATTTT. Translating gives CASSLPGAGTDTQYF.

The CDR3 spells CASSDGQNNQPQHF. The CDR3 coding sequence is TGTGCCAGTAGTGATGGGCAGAACAATCAGCCCCAGCATTTT. The chain is built from TRBV19 and TRBJ1-5; no clear D. The germline gives CDR1 LNHDA, CDR2 SQIVND (reference sequence). V lost 5 bases, J lost 3 bases, and 11 bases lay in between. This CDR3 region has 14 residues.